The 5 T cell receptor beta chains reported below all come from one sample, sequenced in a study of blood T cell repertoires in COVID-19. TCRdb's table, derived via immunoSEQ multiplex PCR, lists solely in-frame clones and lacks some. The sample has under 250,000 clones, 83% seen once. The sample was PBMCs or T cells enriched from blood (not recorded which). The source is a woman aged 40 to 55 who had been exposed to COVID-19.

This clone was counted a few times. The chain couples TRBV5-1 to TRBJ2-3; 9 bases fit TRBD2. J lost 0 bases, V lost 0 bases, and 5 bases had no gene match. The CDR3 spans 17 residues. Germline V CDR1 and CDR2: SGHRS, YFSETQ. The DNA for the CDR3 is TGCGCCAGCAGCTTGGCCGGCGCGGGGGGGAGCACAGATACGCAGTATTTT. It codes for CASSLAGAGGSTDTQYF.

The chain joins TRBV24-1 to TRBJ2-2; D call uncertain. Trimming stripped 4 bases from V and 2 bases from J, with 4 bases between. The length of the CDR3 is 13 residues. The germline V gene has CDR1 KGHDR and CDR2 SFDVKD. CDR3 DNA: TGTGCCACCAGTGACCCTAACACCGGGGAGCTGTTTTTT. Translated: CATSDPNTGELFF.

The chain joins TRBV7-2 to TRBJ1-2, with D perhaps matching TRBD1 (5 bases). CDR3 length equals 16 residues. V lost 1 base and J lost 4, with 16 bases in between. CDR1 and CDR2 from the germline V gene are SGHTA and FQGNSA. CDR3 loop: CASSLGKAGRSYGYTF. CDR3 bases: TGTGCCAGCAGCTTAGGTAAAGCGGGACGGAGCTATGGCTACACCTTC.

The CDR3 here is CASSSGQDLSYNSPLHF. The CDR3 nucleotides read TGTGCCAGCAGTTCGGGACAGGACCTCTCCTATAATTCACCCCTCCACTTT. The chain joins TRBV5-4 to TRBJ1-6; 8 bases map to TRBD1. From germline, CDR1 is SGHNT and CDR2 YYREEE (reference sequence). This CDR3 contains 17 residues. Unmatched junction bases numbered 7, after V lost 5 bases and J lost 0 bases.

V gene TRBV9 combines with J gene TRBJ2-1; TRBD2 matches 12 bases. The CDR3 has 16 amino acids. J lost 5 bases, V lost 0 bases, and 3 bases had no gene match. CDR1 is SGDLS, CDR2 YYNGEE, per germline. CDR3 sequence reads: CASSVELAGGHNEQFF. CDR3 nucleotides: TGTGCCAGCAGCGTAGAACTAGCGGGGGGACACAATGAGCAGTTCTTC.